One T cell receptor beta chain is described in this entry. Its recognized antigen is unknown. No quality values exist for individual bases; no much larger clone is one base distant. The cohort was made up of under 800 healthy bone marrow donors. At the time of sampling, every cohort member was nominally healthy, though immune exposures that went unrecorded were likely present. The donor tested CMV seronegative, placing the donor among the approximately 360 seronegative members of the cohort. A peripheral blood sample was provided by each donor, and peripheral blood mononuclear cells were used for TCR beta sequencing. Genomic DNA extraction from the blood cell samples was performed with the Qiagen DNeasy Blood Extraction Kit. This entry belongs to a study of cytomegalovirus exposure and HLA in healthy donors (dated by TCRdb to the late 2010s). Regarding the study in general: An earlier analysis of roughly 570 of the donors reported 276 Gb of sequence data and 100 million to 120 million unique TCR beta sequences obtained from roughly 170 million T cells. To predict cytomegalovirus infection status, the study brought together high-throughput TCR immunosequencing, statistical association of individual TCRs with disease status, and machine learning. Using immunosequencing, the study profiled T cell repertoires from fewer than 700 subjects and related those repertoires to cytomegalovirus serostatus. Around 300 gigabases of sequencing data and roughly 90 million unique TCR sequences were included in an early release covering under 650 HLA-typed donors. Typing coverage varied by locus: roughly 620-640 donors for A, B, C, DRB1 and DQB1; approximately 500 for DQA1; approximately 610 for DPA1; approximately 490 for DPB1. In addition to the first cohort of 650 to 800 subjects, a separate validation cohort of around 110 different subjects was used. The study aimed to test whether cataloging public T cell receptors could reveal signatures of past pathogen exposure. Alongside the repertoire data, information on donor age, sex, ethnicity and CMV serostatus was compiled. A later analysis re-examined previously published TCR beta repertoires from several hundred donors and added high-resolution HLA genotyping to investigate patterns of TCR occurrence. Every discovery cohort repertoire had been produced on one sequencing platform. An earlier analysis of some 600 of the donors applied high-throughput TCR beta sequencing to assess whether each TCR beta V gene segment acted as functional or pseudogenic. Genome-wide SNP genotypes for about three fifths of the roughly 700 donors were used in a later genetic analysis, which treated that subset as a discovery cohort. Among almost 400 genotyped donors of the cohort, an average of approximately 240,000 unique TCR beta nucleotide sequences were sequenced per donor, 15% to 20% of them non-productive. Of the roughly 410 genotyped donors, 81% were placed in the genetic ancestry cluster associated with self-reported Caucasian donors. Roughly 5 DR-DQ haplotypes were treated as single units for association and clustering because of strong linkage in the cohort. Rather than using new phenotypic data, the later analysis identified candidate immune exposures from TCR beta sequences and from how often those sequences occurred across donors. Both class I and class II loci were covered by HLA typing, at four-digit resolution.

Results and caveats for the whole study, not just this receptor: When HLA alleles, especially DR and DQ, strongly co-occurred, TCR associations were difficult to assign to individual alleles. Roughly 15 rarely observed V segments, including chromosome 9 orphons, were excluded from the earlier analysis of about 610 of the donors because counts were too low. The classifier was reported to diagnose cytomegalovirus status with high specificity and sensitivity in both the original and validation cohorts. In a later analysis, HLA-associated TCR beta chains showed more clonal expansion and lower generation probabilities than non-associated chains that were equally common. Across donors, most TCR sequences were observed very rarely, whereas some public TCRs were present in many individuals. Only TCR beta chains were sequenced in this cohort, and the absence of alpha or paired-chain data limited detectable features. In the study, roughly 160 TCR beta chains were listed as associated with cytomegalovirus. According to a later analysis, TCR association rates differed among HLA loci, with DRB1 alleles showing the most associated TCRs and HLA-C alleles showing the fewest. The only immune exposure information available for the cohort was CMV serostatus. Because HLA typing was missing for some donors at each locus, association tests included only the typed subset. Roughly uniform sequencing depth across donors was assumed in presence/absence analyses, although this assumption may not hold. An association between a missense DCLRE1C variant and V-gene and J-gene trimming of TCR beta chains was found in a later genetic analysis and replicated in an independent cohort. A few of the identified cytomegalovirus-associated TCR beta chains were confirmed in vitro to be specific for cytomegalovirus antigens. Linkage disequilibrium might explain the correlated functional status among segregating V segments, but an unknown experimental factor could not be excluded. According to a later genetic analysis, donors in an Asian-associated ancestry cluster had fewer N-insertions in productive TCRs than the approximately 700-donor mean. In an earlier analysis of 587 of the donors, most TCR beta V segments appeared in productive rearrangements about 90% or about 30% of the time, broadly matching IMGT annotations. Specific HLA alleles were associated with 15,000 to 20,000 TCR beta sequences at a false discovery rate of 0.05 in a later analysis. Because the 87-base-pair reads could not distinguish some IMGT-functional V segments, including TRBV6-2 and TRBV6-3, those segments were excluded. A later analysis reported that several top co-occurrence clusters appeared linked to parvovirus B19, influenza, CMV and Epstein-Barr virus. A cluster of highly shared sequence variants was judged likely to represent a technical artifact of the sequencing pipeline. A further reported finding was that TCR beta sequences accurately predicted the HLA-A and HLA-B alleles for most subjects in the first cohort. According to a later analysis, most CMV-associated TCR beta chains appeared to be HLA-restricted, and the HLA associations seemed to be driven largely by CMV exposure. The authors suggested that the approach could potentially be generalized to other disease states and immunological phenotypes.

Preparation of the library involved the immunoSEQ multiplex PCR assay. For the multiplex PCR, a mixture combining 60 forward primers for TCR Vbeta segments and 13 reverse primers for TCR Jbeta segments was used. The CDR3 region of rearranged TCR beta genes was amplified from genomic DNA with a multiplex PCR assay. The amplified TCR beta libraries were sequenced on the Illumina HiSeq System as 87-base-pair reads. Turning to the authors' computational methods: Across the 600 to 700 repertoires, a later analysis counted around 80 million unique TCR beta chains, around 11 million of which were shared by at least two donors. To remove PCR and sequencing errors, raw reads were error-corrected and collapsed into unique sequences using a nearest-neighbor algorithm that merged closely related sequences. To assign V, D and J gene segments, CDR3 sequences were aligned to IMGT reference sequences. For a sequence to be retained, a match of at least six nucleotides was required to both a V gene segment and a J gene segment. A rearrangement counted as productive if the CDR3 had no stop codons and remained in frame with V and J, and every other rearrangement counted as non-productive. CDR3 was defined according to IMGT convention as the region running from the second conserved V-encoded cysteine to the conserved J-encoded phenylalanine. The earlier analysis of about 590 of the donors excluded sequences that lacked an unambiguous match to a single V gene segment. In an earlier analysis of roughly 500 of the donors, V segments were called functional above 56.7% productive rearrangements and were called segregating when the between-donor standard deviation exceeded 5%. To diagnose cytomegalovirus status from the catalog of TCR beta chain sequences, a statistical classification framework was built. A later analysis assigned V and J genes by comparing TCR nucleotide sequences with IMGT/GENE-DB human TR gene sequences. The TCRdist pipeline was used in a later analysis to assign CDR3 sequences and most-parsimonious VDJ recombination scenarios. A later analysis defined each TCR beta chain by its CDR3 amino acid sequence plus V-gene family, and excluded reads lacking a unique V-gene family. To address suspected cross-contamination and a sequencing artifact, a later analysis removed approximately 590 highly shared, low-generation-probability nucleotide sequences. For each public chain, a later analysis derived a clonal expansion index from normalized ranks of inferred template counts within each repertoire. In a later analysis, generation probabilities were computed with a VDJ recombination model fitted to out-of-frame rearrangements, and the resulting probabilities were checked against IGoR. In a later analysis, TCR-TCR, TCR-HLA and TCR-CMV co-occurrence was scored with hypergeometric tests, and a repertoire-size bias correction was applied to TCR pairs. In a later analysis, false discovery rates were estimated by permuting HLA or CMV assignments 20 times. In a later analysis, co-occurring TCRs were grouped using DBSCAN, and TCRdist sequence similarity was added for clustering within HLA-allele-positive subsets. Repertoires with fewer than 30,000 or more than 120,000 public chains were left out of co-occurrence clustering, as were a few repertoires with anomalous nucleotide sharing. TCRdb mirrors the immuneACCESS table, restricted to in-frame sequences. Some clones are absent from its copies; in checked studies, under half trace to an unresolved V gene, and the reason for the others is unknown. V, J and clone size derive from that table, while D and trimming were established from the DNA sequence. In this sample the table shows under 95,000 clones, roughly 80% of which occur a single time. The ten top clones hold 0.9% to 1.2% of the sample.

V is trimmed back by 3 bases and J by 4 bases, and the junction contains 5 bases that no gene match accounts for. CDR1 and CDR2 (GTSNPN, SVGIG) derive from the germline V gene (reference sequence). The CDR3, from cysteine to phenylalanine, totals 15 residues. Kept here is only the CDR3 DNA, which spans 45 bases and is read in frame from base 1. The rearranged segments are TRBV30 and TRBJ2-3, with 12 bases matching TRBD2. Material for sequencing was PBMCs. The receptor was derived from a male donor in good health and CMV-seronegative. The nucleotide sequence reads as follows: TGTGCCTGGAGAAGACTAGCGGGAGTGCCAGATACGCAGTATTTT. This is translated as CAWRRLAGVPDTQYF.